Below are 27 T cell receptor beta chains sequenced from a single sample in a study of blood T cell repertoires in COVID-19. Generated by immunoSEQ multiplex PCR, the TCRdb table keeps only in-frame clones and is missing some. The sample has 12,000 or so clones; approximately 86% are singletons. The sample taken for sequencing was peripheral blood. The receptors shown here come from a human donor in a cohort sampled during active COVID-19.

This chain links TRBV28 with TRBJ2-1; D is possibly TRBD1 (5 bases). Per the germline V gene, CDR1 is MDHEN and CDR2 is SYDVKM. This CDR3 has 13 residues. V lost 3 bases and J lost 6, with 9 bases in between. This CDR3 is CASSFHRSNEQFF. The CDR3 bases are TGTGCCAGCAGTTTCCACAGGAGCAATGAGCAGTTCTTC.

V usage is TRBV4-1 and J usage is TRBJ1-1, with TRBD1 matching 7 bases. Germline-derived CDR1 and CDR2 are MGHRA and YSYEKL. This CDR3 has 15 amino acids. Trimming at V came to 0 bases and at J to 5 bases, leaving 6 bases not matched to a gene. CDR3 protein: CASSQERRGQTEAFF. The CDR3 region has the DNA TGCGCCAGCAGCCAAGAGAGGAGGGGGCAGACTGAAGCTTTCTTT.

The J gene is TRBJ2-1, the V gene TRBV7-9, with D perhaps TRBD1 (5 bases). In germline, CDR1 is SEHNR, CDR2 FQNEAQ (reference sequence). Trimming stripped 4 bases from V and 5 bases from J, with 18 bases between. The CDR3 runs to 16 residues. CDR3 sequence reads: CASSSYGARHHNEQFF. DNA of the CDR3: TGTGCCAGCAGCTCTTATGGGGCAAGGCACCACAATGAGCAGTTCTTC.

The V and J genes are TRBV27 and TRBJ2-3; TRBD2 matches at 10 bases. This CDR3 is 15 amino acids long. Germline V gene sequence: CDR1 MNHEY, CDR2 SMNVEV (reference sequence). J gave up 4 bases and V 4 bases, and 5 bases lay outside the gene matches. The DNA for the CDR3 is TGTGCCAGCAGTTCTCCTAGCGGGGGTGCAGATACGCAGTATTTT. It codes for CASSSPSGGADTQYF.

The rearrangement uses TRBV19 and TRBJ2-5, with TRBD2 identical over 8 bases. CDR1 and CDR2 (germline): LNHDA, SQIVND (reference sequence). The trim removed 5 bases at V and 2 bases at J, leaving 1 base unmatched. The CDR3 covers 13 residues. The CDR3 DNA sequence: TGTGCCAGTAGTCGGGAGGGACAAGAGACCCAGTACTTC. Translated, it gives CASSREGQETQYF.

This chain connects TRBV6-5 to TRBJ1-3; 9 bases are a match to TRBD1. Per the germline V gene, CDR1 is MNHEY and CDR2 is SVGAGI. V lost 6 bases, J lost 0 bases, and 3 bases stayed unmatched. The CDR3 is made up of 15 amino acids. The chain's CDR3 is CASSNRGPSGNTIYF. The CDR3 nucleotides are TGTGCCAGCAGCAACAGGGGGCCCTCTGGAAACACCATATATTTT.

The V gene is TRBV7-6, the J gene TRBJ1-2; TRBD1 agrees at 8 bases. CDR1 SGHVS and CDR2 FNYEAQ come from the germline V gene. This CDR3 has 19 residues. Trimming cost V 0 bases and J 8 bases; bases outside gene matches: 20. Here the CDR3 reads CASSLARSGGTGPKVGYTF. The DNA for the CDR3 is TGTGCCAGCAGCTTAGCGCGGTCAGGGGGGACAGGCCCAAAAGTGGGCTACACCTTC. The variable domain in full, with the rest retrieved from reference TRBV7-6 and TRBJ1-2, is GAGVSQSPRYKVTKRGQDVALRCDPISGHVSLYWYRQALGQGPEFLTYFNYEAQQDKSGLPNDRFSAERPEGSISTLTIQRTEQRDSAMYRCASSLARSGGTGPKVGYTFGSGTRLTVV.

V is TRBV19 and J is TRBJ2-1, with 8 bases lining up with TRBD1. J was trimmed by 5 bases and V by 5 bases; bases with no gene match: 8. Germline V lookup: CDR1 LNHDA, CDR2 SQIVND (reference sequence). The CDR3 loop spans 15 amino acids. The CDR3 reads CASSADRGSHNEQFF. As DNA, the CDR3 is TGTGCCAGTAGTGCAGACAGGGGTTCCCACAATGAGCAGTTCTTC.

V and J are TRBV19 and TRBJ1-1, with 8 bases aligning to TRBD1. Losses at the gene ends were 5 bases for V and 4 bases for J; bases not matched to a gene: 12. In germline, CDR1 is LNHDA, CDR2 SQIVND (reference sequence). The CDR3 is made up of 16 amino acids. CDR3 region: CASSPGDRGVTTEAFF. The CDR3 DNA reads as TGTGCCAGTAGTCCAGGAGACAGGGGAGTTACCACTGAAGCTTTCTTT.

CDR3 sequence reads: CASSYSPNPTDTQYF. For the CDR3, the DNA is TGTGCCAGCAGCTACAGCCCCAATCCCACAGATACGCAGTATTTT. This chain joins TRBV9 and TRBJ2-3; D remains unclear. There are 15 residues in the CDR3. Germline CDR1 and CDR2: SGDLS and YYNGEE. V was shortened by 4 bases and J by 2 bases, with 14 bases between the two germline ends. Full variable domain (outside the CDR3, taken from reference TRBV9 and TRBJ2-3): DSGVTQTPKHLITATGQRVTLRCSPRSGDLSVYWYQQSLDQGLQFLIQYYNGEERAKGNILERFSAQQFPDLHSELNLSSLELGDSALYFCASSYSPNPTDTQYFGPGTRLTVL.

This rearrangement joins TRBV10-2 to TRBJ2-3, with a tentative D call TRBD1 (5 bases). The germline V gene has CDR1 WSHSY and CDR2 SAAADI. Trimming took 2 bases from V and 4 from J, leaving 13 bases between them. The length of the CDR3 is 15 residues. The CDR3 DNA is TGCGCCAGCAGTGAGCAGGGCAGTACATCAGATACGCAGTATTTT. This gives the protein CASSEQGSTSDTQYF.

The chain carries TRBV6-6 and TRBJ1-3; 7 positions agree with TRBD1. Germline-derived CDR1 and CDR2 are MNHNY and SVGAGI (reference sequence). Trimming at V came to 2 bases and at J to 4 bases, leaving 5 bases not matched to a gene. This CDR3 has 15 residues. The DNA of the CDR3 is TGTGCCAGCAGTTACAAGGGGGCGAGAGGAAACACCATATATTTT. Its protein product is CASSYKGARGNTIYF.

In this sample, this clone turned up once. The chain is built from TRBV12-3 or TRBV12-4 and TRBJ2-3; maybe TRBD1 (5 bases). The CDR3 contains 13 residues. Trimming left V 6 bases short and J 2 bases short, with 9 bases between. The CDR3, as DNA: TGTGCCAGCAGCCGGACAAACACAGATACGCAGTATTTT. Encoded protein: CASSRTNTDTQYF.

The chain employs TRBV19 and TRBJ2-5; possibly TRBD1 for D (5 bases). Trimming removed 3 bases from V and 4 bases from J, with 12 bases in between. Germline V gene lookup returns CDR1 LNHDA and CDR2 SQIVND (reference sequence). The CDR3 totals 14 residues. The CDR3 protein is CASSILLQGETQYF. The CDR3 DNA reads TGTGCCAGTAGTATTTTGTTGCAGGGAGAGACCCAGTACTTC.

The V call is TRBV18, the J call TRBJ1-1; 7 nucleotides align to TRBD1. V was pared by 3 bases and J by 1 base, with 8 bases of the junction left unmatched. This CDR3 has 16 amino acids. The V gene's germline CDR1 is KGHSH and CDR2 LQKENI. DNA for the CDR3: TGTGCCAGCTCACCGCAGACAGGGATTTGGAACACTGAAGCTTTCTTT. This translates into CASSPQTGIWNTEAFF.

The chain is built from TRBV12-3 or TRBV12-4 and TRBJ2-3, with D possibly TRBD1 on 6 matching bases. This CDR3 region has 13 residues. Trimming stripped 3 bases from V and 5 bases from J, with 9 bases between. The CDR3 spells CASSFRGGDTQYF. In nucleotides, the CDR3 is TGTGCCAGCAGTTTCAGGGGTGGAGATACGCAGTATTTT.

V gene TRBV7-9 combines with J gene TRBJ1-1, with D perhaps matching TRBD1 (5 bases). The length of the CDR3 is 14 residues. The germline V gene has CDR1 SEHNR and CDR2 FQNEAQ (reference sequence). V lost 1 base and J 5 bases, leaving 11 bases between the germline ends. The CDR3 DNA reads TGTGCCAGCAGCTTAGGACTAGGGGAGACTGAAGCTTTCTTT. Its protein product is CASSLGLGETEAFF.

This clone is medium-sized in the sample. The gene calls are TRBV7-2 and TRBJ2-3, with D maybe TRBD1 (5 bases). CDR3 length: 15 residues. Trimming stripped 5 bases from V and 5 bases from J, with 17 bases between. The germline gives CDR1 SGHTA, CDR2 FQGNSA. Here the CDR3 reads CASSQGFTSGDTQYF. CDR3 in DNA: TGTGCCAGCAGCCAGGGATTCACATCGGGAGATACGCAGTATTTT.

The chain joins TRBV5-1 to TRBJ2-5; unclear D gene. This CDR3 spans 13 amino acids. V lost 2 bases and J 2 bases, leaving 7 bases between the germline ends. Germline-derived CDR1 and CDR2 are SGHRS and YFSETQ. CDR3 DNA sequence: TGCGCCAGCAGCTTCCAGCGTCAAGAGACCCAGTACTTC. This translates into CASSFQRQETQYF.

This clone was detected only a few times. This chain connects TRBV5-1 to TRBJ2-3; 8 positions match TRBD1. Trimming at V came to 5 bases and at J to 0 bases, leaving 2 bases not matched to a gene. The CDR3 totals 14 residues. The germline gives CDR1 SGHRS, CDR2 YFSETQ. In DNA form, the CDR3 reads TGCGCCAGCAGTAGGGACAGGAGCACAGATACGCAGTATTTT. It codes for CASSRDRSTDTQYF. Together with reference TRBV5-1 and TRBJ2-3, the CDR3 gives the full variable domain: KAGVTQTPRYLIKTRGQQVTLSCSPISGHRSVSWYQQTPGQGLQFLFEYFSETQRNKGNFPGRFSGRQFSNSRSEMNVSTLELGDSALYLCASSRDRSTDTQYFGPGTRLTVL.

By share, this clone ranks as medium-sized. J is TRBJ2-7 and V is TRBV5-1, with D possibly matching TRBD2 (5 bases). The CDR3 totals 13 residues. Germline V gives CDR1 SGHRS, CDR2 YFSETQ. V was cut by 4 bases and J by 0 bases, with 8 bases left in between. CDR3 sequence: CASSEGSSYEQYF. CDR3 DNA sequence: TGCGCCAGCAGCGAGGGCAGCTCCTACGAGCAGTACTTC.

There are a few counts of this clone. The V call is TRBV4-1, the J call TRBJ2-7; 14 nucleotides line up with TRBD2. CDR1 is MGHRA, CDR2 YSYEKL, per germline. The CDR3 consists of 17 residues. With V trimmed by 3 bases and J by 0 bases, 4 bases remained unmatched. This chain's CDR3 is CASSQGTSGGSSYEQYF. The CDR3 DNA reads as TGCGCCAGCAGCCAGGGGACTAGCGGGGGATCCTCCTACGAGCAGTACTTC.

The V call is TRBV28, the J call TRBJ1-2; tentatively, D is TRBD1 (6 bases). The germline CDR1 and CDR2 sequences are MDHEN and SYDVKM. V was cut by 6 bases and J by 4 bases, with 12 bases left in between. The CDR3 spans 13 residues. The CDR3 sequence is CASRPGQPYGYTF. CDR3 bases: TGTGCCAGCAGGCCCGGACAGCCCTATGGCTACACCTTC.

The CDR3: CASSPSGAGYGYTF. CDR3 sequence (DNA): TGTGCCAGCAGCCCCTCTGGGGCTGGCTATGGCTACACCTTC. This chain uses TRBV7-8 with TRBJ1-2, with D perhaps TRBD1 (5 bases). The germline gives CDR1 SGHVS, CDR2 FQNEAQ. Trimming removed 5 bases at V and 4 bases at J, with 14 bases between. CDR3 length: 14 amino acids.

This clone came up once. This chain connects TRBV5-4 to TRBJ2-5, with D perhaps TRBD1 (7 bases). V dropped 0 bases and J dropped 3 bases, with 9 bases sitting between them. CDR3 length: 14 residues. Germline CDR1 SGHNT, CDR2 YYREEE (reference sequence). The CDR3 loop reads CASSLGRGEETQYF. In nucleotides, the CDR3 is TGTGCCAGCAGCTTGGGCAGGGGGGAAGAGACCCAGTACTTC.

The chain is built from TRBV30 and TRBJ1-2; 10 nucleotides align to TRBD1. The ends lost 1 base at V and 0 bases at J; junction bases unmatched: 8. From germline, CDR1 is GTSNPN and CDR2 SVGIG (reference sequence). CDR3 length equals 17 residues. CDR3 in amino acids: CAWSGYGTGATNYGYTF. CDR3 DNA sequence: TGTGCCTGGAGTGGATACGGGACAGGGGCCACTAACTATGGCTACACCTTC.

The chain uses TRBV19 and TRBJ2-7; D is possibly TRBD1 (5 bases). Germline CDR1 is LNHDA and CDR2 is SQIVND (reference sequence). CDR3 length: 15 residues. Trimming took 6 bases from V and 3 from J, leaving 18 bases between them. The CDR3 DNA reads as TGTGCCAGTAGGGCCCGCGGCAGGGTCTTCTACGAGCAGTACTTC. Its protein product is CASRARGRVFYEQYF.